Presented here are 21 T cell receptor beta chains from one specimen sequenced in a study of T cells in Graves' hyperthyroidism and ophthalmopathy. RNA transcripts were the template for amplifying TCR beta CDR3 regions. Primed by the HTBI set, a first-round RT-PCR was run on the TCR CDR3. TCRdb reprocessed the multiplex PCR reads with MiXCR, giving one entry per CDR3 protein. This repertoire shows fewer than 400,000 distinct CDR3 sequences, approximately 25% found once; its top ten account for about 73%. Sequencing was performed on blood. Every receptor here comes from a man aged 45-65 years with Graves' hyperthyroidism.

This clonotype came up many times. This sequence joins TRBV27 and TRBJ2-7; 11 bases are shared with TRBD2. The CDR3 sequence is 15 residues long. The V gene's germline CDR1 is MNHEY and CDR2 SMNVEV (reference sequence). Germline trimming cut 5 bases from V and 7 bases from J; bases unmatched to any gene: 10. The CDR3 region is CASSGSVLAGVEQYF. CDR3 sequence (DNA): TGTGCCAGCAGTGGATCGGTACTAGCGGGAGTTGAGCAGTACTTC.

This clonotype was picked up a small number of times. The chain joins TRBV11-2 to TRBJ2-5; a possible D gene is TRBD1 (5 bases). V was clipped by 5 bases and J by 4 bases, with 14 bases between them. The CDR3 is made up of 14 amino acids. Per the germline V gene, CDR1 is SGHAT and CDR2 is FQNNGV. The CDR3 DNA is TGTGCCAGCAGCCCCGACAGTCACCGAGAGACCCAGTACTTC. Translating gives CASSPDSHRETQYF.

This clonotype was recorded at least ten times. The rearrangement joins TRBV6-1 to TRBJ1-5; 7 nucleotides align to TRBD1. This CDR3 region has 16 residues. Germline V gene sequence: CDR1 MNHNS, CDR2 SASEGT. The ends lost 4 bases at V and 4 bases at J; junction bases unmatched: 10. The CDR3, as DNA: TGTGCCAGCAGTGGACACAGGGGTACTTATAATCAGCCCCAGCATTTT. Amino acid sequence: CASSGHRGTYNQPQHF.

CDR3 amino acids: CASSLGPPTSGGLYEQYF. The CDR3 DNA sequence: TGTGCCAGCAGCTTGGGCCCCCCGACTAGCGGTGGTCTCTACGAGCAGTACTTC. The V and J genes are TRBV5-6 and TRBJ2-7; 9 bases fit TRBD2. V gave up 0 bases and J gave up 3 bases; unmatched junction bases: 13. Germline V lookup: CDR1 SGHDT, CDR2 YYEEEE. CDR3 length: 18 residues.

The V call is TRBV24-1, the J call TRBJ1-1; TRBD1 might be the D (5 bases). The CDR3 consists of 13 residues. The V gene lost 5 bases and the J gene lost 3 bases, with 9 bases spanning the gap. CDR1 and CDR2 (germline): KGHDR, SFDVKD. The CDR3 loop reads CATSATGYTEAFF. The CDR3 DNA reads TGTGCCACCAGTGCCACAGGTTACACTGAAGCTTTCTTT.

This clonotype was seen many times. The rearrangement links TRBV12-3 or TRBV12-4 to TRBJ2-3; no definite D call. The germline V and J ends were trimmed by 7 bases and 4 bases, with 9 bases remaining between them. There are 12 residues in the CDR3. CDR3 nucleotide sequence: TGTGCCAGCAAACGACGGGCAGATACGCAGTATTTT. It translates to CASKRRADTQYF.

CDR3 protein: CASSFGASGRWETQYF. CDR3 DNA sequence: TGCGCCAGCAGCTTCGGCGCTAGCGGGAGATGGGAGACCCAGTACTTC. The chain couples TRBV5-1 to TRBJ2-5; 10 bases are shared with TRBD2. V lost 2 bases and J lost 5; bases outside the gene matches: 9. Germline CDR1 is SGHRS and CDR2 is YFSETQ. CDR3 size: 16 residues.

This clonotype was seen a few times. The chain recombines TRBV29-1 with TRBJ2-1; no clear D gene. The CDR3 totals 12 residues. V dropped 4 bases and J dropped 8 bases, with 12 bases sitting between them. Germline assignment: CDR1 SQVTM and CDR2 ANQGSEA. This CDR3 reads CSVVGAQDEQFF. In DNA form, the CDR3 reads TGCAGCGTTGTAGGAGCGCAGGATGAGCAGTTCTTC.

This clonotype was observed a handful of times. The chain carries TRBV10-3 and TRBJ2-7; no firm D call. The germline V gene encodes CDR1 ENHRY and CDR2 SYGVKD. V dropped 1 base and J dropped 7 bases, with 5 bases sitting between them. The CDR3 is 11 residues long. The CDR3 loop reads CAISELREQYF. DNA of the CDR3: TGTGCCATCAGTGAGTTGCGTGAGCAGTACTTC.

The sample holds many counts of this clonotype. The CDR3 region is CASSRSREGGRDTQYF. The CDR3 nucleotides read TGTGCCAGCAGCCGCTCGCGGGAGGGGGGGAGAGATACGCAGTATTTT. The rearrangement links TRBV7-9 to TRBJ2-3; 9 positions agree with TRBD2. J gave up 5 bases and V 5 bases, and 11 bases lay outside the gene matches. There are 16 residues in the CDR3. The germline CDR1 and CDR2 sequences are SEHNR and FQNEAQ (reference sequence).

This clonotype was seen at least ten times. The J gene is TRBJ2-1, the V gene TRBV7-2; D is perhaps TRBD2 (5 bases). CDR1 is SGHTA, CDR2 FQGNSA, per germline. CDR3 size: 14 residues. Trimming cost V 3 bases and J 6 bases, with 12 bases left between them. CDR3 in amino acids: CASSFGNLGNEQFF. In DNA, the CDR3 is TGTGCCAGCAGCTTCGGGAATTTGGGCAATGAGCAGTTCTTC.

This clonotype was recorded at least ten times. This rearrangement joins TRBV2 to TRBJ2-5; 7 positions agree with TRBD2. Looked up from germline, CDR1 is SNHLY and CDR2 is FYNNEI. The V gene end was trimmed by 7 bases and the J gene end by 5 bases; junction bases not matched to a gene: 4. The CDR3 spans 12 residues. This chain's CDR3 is CASKREGETQYF. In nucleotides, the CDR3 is TGTGCCAGCAAGAGGGAGGGGGAGACCCAGTACTTC.

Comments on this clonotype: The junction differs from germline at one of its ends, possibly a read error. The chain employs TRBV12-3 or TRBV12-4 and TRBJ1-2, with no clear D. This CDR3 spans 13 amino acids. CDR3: CASSFESIYAYTF. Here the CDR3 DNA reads TGTGCCAGCAGTTTTGAGTCCATCTATGCCTACACCTTC.

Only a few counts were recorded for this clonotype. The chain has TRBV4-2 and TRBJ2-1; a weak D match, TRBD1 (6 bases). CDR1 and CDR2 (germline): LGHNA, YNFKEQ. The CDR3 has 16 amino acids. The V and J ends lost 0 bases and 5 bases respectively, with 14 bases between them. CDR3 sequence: CASSQDRRQANNEQFF. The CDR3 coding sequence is TGTGCCAGCAGCCAAGATCGGAGACAGGCTAACAATGAGCAGTTCTTC.

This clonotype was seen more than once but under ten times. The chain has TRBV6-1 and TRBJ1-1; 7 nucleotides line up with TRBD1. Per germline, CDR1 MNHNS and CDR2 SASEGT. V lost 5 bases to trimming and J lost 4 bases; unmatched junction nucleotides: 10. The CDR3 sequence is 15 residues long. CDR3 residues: CASSPMGQTTTEAFF. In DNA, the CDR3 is TGTGCCAGCAGTCCCATGGGACAGACCACCACTGAAGCTTTCTTT.

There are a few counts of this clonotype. CDR3 loop: CASSLGAGEGYEQFF. For the CDR3, the DNA is TGCGCCAGCAGCTTGGGTGCAGGGGAAGGGTATGAGCAGTTCTTC. J is TRBJ2-1 and V is TRBV5-1, with D maybe TRBD1 (6 bases). Germline V gene lookup returns CDR1 SGHRS and CDR2 YFSETQ. This CDR3 is built from 15 residues. The germline V and J ends were trimmed by 0 bases and 8 bases, with 15 bases remaining between them.

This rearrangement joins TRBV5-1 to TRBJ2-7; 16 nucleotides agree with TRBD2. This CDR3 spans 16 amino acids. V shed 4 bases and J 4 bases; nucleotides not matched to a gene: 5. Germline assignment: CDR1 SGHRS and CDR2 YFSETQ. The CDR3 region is CASSVGLAGGPYEQYF. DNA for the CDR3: TGCGCCAGCAGCGTGGGACTAGCGGGAGGGCCGTACGAGCAGTACTTC.

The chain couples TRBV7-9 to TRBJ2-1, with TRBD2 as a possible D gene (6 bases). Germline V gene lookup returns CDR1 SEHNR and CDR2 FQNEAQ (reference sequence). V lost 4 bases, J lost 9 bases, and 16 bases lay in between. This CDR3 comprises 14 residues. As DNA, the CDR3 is TGTGCCAGCAGCTCCGAATCGGGGGTGAGTGAGCAGTTCTTC. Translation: CASSSESGVSEQFF.

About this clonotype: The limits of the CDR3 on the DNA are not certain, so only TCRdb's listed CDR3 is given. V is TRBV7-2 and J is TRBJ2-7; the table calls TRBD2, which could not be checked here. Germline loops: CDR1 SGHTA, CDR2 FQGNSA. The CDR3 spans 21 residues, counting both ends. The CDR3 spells CASSFYICSARASDGTYEQYF.

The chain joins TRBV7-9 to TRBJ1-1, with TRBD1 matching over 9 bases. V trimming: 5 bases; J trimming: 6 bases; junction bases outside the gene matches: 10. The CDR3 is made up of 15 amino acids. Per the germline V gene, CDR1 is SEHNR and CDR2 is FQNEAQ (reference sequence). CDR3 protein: CASSPNRGQGAEAFF. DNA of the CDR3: TGTGCCAGCAGCCCAAACAGGGGGCAAGGAGCTGAAGCTTTCTTT. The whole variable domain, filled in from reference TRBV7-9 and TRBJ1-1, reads DTGVSQNPRHKITKRGQNVTFRCDPISEHNRLYWYRQTLGQGPEFLTYFQNEAQLEKSRLLSDRFSAERPKGSFSTLEIQRTEQGDSAMYLCASSPNRGQGAEAFFGQGTRLTVV.

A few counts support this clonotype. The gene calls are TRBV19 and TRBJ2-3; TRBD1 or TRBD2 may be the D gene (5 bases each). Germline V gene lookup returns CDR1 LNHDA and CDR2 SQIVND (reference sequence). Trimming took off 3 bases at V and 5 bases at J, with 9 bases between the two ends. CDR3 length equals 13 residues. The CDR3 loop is CASSMGDGDTQYF. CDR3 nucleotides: TGTGCCAGTAGTATGGGGGACGGAGATACGCAGTATTTT.